A single sample gave rise to the 26 T cell receptor beta chains below, sequenced in a study of shared clonotypes between healthy human individuals. Produced via immunoSEQ multiplex PCR; TCRdb's table is partial and in-frame only. The data contain roughly 510,000 clones, roughly 85% of them singletons. The sample consisted of PBMCs. The receptors here all came from a woman aged 40 to 50 in good health. Some clones in this sample may be carry-over from other donors' samples.

The J gene is TRBJ2-7, the V gene TRBV10-3; D ambiguous. CDR1 ENHRY and CDR2 SYGVKD come from the germline V gene. The germline V and J ends were trimmed by 10 bases and 6 bases, with 10 bases remaining between them. The CDR3 extends over 10 amino acids. The CDR3 DNA sequence: TGTGCCAGAGGCTTCGCCGAGCAGTACTTC. This sequence encodes CARGFAEQYF.

The chain recombines TRBV18 with TRBJ2-3, with 7 nucleotides matching TRBD1. Germline loops: CDR1 KGHSH, CDR2 LQKENI. The CDR3 contains 19 residues. The junction had 18 bases not matched to a gene; V was cut back by 0 bases and J by 6 bases. The CDR3 protein is CASSPPSYRQGRDTDTQYF. CDR3 nucleotides: TGTGCCAGCTCACCACCCTCCTACCGACAGGGAAGGGATACGGATACGCAGTATTTT.

The chain combines TRBV5-1 with TRBJ1-4; D gene unclear. This CDR3 has 14 amino acids. V shed 4 bases and J shed 4 bases, with 11 bases lying between them. Germline CDR1 reads SGHRS; CDR2 reads YFSETQ. The CDR3 spells CASSPGQNNEKLFF. DNA of the CDR3: TGCGCCAGCAGCCCCGGGCAGAATAATGAAAAACTGTTTTTT.

The chain carries TRBV19 and TRBJ2-3; D not certain. CDR3 size: 14 residues. V dropped 1 base and J dropped 4 bases, with 9 bases sitting between them. From germline, CDR1 is LNHDA and CDR2 SQIVND (reference sequence). The CDR3 loop is CASSIVAGSDTQYF. The CDR3 nucleotides are TGTGCCAGTAGTATAGTGGCCGGTTCAGATACGCAGTATTTT.

V gene TRBV10-2 combines with J gene TRBJ1-5, with D possibly TRBD1 on 6 matching bases. This CDR3 has 13 amino acids. Trimming removed 6 bases from V and 4 bases from J, with 10 bases in between. CDR1 is WSHSY, CDR2 SAAADI, per germline. The CDR3 DNA is TGCGCCAGCAGACAAGACAGGAATCAGCCCCAGCATTTT. Translating gives CASRQDRNQPQHF.

This clone was observed a few times. Within the sample, other DNA sequences also encode this same CDR3. The rearrangement links TRBV19 to TRBJ1-1, with D unclear. The V gene's germline CDR1 is LNHDA and CDR2 SQIVND (reference sequence). CDR3 size: 12 residues. Trimming shortened V by 3 bases and J by 1 base, and 3 bases separated the two germline ends. CDR3 sequence: CASSIGNTEAFF. The DNA of the CDR3 is TGTGCCAGTAGTATTGGGAACACTGAAGCTTTCTTT.

This chain uses TRBV5-6 with TRBJ2-7; possibly TRBD1 for D (5 bases). Germline-derived CDR1 and CDR2 are SGHDT and YYEEEE. The CDR3 is 15 residues long. Trimming removed 0 bases at V and 3 bases at J, with 13 bases between. The CDR3 DNA reads TGTGCCAGCAGCTTGGGGGGATGGACACACTACGAGCAGTACTTC. It encodes CASSLGGWTHYEQYF.

This clone was picked up one time. V usage is TRBV9 and J usage is TRBJ1-4, with D unclear. The CDR3 has 15 residues. V was cut by 4 bases and J by 4 bases, with 14 bases left in between. Germline V lookup: CDR1 SGDLS, CDR2 YYNGEE. In DNA, the CDR3 is TGTGCCAGCAGCATATCTCCGGGCCTTAATGAAAAACTGTTTTTT. It encodes CASSISPGLNEKLFF.

The rearrangement joins TRBV6-5 to TRBJ2-1; 10 bases agree with TRBD2. This CDR3 comprises 15 residues. Losses at the gene ends were 2 bases for V and 6 bases for J; bases not matched to a gene: 4. Germline V lookup: CDR1 MNHEY, CDR2 SVGAGI. The chain's CDR3 is CASSYATSGVNEQFF. DNA of the CDR3: TGTGCCAGCAGTTACGCTACTAGCGGGGTCAATGAGCAGTTCTTC.

V and J are TRBV18 and TRBJ2-2; 8 nucleotides line up with TRBD2. Germline CDR1 is KGHSH and CDR2 is LQKENI. V lost 3 bases and J lost 2; bases outside the gene matches: 2. The CDR3 consists of 15 residues. CDR3 in amino acids: CASSPIAGNTGELFF. The CDR3 DNA follows: TGTGCCAGCTCACCTATAGCGGGAAACACCGGGGAGCTGTTTTTT.

This clone showed up just once. V is TRBV7-2 and J is TRBJ2-7; no clear D. Trimming took 5 bases from V and 0 from J, leaving 11 bases between them. The CDR3 length is 14 residues. CDR1 is SGHTA, CDR2 FQGNSA, per germline. The CDR3 bases are TGTGCCAGCAGCCCCGACCGTTTCTCCTACGAGCAGTACTTC. It codes for CASSPDRFSYEQYF.

This CDR3 is CASSIEVGQGLDTQYF. DNA of the CDR3: TGTGCCAGTAGTATAGAAGTGGGACAGGGGTTAGATACGCAGTATTTT. This chain connects TRBV19 to TRBJ2-3; 10 bases match TRBD1. With V trimmed by 0 bases and J by 5 bases, 5 bases remained unmatched. The CDR3 consists of 16 residues. Germline CDR1 and CDR2: LNHDA and SQIVND (reference sequence).

A few counts support this clone. V and J are TRBV6-5 and TRBJ1-1, with a weak D call TRBD1 (6 bases). The CDR3 contains 14 residues. V was trimmed by 2 bases and J by 2 bases, leaving 9 bases between them. CDR1 is MNHEY, CDR2 SVGAGI, per germline. The CDR3 DNA reads TGTGCCAGCAGTTACATGGACAGTAACACTGAAGCTTTCTTT. This sequence encodes CASSYMDSNTEAFF.

The rearrangement links TRBV7-9 to TRBJ1-1; D ambiguous. The CDR3 totals 12 residues. V was cut by 6 bases and J by 6 bases, with 11 bases left in between. Germline CDR1 is SEHNR and CDR2 is FQNEAQ (reference sequence). The DNA for the CDR3 is TGTGCCAGCAGGGACTTCTCACCTGAAGCTTTCTTT. Translated, it gives CASRDFSPEAFF.

The chain has TRBV4-1 and TRBJ2-1; 7 bases align to TRBD2. V dropped 2 bases and J dropped 2; count of bases not matched to a gene: 9. From germline, CDR1 is MGHRA and CDR2 YSYEKL. The CDR3 spans 17 residues. The CDR3 DNA follows: TGCGCCAGCAGCCAATCAACGTGGGGGGGTACCTACAATGAGCAGTTCTTC. Its translation is CASSQSTWGGTYNEQFF.

The CDR3 protein is CASSKTGFNNEQFF. The CDR3 bases are TGTGCCAGTAGTAAGACAGGGTTCAACAATGAGCAGTTCTTC. V is TRBV19 and J is TRBJ2-1; 7 bases line up with TRBD1. Germline V CDR1 and CDR2: LNHDA, SQIVND (reference sequence). Unmatched junction bases numbered 5, after V lost 4 bases and J lost 5 bases. The CDR3 spans 14 residues.

The rearrangement uses TRBV7-2 and TRBJ1-1; D is uncertain. The V gene lost 3 bases and the J gene lost 2 bases, with 10 bases spanning the gap. CDR1 is SGHTA and CDR2 is FQGNSA in the germline V gene. The CDR3 contains 14 residues. CDR3 nucleotides: TGTGCCAGCAGCTTTCAATTCGGAAACACTGAAGCTTTCTTT. Its protein is CASSFQFGNTEAFF.

V and J are TRBV7-2 and TRBJ1-1, with D maybe TRBD1 (5 bases). The CDR3 has 14 residues. From germline, CDR1 is SGHTA and CDR2 FQGNSA. The germline V and J ends were trimmed by 4 bases and 3 bases, with 12 bases remaining between them. DNA for the CDR3: TGTGCCAGCAGCTGGGCCAGGGATTACACTGAAGCTTTCTTT. Translated, it gives CASSWARDYTEAFF.

In regard to this clone: A far larger clone lies a single base away; this is likely a read error. This CDR3 is also generated by other DNA sequences in the sample. The chain links TRBV28 to TRBJ1-1; a possible D gene is TRBD1 (6 bases). The V gene's germline CDR1 is MDHEN and CDR2 SYDVKM. The CDR3 extends over 13 amino acids. Written as DNA, the CDR3 is TGCGCCAGCAGGGGACGGTCGAACACTGAAGCTTTCTTT. This codes for CASRGRSNTEAFF. The full variable domain, in which reference TRBV28 and TRBJ1-1 provide the parts outside the CDR3, is DVKVTQSSRYLVKRTGEKVFLECVQDMDHENMFWYRQDPGLGLRLIYFSYDVKMKEKGDIPEGYSVSREKKERFSLILESASTNQTSMYLCASRGRSNTEAFFGQGTRLTVV.

This clone was detected a few times. J is TRBJ2-6 and V is TRBV14; a weak D match, TRBD1 (6 bases). This CDR3 is built from 16 residues. Trimming took off 4 bases at V and 4 bases at J, with 14 bases between the two ends. Germline V lookup: CDR1 SGHDN, CDR2 FVKESK. CDR3 coding DNA: TGTGCCAGCAGCCGCCAAAGGGGGTCCGGGGCCAACGTCCTGACTTTC. Translating gives CASSRQRGSGANVLTF.

V is TRBV30 and J is TRBJ2-5; D is possibly TRBD1 or TRBD2 (5 bases each). The J call may not be correct, given that the DNA end is closer to TRBJ2-7. Germline CDR1 is GTSNPN and CDR2 is SVGIG (reference sequence). This CDR3 is 14 amino acids long. CDR3 amino acids: CAWSWPGAAYEQYF. CDR3 nucleotide sequence: TGTGCCTGGAGCTGGCCCGGGGCAGCCTACGAGCAGTACTTC.

This chain joins TRBV20-1 and TRBJ2-1; D gene ambiguous. Germline CDR1 reads DFQATT; CDR2 reads SNEGSKA (reference sequence). The CDR3 is made up of 11 amino acids. The V gene lost 2 bases and the J gene lost 12 bases, with 11 bases spanning the gap. CDR3 DNA sequence: TGCAGTGCTAGACTGGTATCCGGGCAGTTCTTC. It encodes CSARLVSGQFF.

The chain has TRBV5-1 and TRBJ1-4, with no clear D. Germline V CDR1 and CDR2: SGHRS, YFSETQ. The V and J ends lost 4 bases and 14 bases respectively, with 15 bases between them. The CDR3 contains 12 residues. The CDR3 region has the DNA TGCGCCAGCAGCGCCACCGACGGGCCTCTGTTTTTT. It is translated as CASSATDGPLFF.

The chain uses TRBV7-9 and TRBJ2-1; the D gene is possibly TRBD1 (7 bases). With 3 bases removed from V and 5 bases from J, the gap between germline ends came to 20 bases. From germline, CDR1 is SEHNR and CDR2 FQNEAQ (reference sequence). The CDR3 totals 17 residues. CDR3 sequence (DNA): TGTGCCAGCAGCTTCGGATCGGGGGACAGCCAACACAATGAGCAGTTCTTC. Translation: CASSFGSGDSQHNEQFF.

The rearrangement links TRBV28 to TRBJ2-2, with D unclear. Germline values: CDR1 MDHEN, CDR2 SYDVKM. This CDR3 is built from 16 residues. Trimming took off 2 bases at V and 3 bases at J, with 13 bases between the two ends. This CDR3 reads CASSLMRIRYTGELFF. The CDR3 bases are TGTGCCAGCAGTTTAATGCGGATACGATACACCGGGGAGCTGTTTTTT.

To note about this clone: This may be a read error, as it is one base from a much larger clone. The rearrangement links TRBV9 to TRBJ2-5, with a tentative D call TRBD2 (6 bases). V was trimmed by 0 bases and J by 4 bases, leaving 7 bases between them. The CDR3 is made up of 13 amino acids. Germline V gene sequence: CDR1 SGDLS, CDR2 YYNGEE. In DNA, the CDR3 is TGTGCCAGCAGCGTAGGGGGGGTAGAGACCCAGTACTTC. Protein: CASSVGGVETQYF. Full variable domain (remainder filled in from reference TRBV9 and TRBJ2-5): DSGVTQTPKHLITATGQRVTLRCSPRSGDLSVYWYQQSLDQGLQFLIQYYNGEERAKGNILERFSAQQFPDLHSELNLSSLELGDSALYFCASSVGGVETQYFGPGTRLLVL.